This T cell receptor beta chain emerged from a study of T-cell memory formation after mild COVID-19. Whole-study results and caveats: Later expanders leaned toward CD4+, whereas clones contracting from day 15 to 85 were balanced CD4/CD8.

The length of the CDR3 is 15 residues. The ends were cut back, 1 base at V and 1 base at J, with 9 bases in the middle. Germline V CDR1 and CDR2: SGHTA, FQGNSA. In TCRdb, the 5' RACE reads were re-called with MiXCR into one record per CDR3 protein. The sample holds 310,000 or so distinct CDR3 sequences, approximately 15% seen once. A remark on this clonotype: Its target is unknown.

This chain joins TRBV7-2 and TRBJ2-3, with TRBD2 as a possible D gene (6 bases). The sample comprised PBMCs or a T cell subset sorted from them (not recorded which). The sequence derives from a man aged 18-30 years who had mild COVID-19 (a few samples of this study predate the infection). Cell type and time point are not known. In nucleotides, the CDR3 is TGTGCCAGCAGCTTAGTTCGGGAGCGCACAGATACGCAGTATTTT. This codes for CASSLVRERTDTQYF.